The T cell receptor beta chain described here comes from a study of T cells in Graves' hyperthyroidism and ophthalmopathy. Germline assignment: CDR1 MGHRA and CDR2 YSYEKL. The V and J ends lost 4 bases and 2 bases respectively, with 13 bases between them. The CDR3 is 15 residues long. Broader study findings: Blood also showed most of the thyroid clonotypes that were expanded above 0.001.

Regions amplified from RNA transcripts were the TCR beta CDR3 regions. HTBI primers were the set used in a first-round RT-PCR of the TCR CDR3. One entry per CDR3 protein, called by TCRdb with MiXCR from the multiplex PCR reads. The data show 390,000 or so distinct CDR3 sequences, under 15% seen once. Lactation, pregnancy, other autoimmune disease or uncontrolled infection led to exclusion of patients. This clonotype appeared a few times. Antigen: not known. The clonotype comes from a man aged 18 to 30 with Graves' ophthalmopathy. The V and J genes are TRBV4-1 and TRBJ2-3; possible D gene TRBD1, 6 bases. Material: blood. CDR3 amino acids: CASSRTGHLTDTQYF. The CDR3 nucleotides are TGCGCCAGCAGCCGCACGGGACACCTCACAGATACGCAGTATTTT.